This paragraph reports one T cell receptor beta chain. CDR3 length: 13 amino acids. V was pared by 4 bases and J by 4 bases, with 10 bases between. Germline loops: CDR1 MDHEN, CDR2 SYDVKM. Alongside a J-beta primer mix, a sample-barcoded 5' primer served in a second PCR lasting roughly 6 to 11 cycles. One entry per CDR3 protein results from TCRdb running MiXCR on the 5' RACE reads. The table includes 780,000 or so distinct CDR3 sequences, about 61% detected once. This sample is part of a study of blood T cells in healthy people across ages. This clonotype was obtained from a man in his forties in good health. The specimen was blood. This chain uses TRBV28 with TRBJ1-2; a weak D match, TRBD1 (6 bases). CDR3 DNA sequence: TGTGCCAGCAGTTCACAGGGACCCTATGGCTACACCTTC. As protein: CASSSQGPYGYTF.